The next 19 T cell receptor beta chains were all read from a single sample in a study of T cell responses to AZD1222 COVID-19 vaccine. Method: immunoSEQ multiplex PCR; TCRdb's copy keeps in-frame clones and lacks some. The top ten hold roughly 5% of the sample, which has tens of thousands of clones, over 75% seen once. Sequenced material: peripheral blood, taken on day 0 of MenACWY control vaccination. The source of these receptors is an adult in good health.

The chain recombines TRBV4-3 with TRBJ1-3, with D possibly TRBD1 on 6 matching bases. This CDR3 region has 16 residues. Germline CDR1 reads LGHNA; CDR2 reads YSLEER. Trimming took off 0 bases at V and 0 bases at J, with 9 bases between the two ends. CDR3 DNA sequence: TGCGCCAGCAGCCAAGATCGGGGGCACTCTGGAAACACCATATATTTT. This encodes CASSQDRGHSGNTIYF.

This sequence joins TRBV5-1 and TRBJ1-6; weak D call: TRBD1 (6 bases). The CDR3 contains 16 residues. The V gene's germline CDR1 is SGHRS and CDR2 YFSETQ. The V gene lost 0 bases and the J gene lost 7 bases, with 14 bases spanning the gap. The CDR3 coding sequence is TGCGCCAGCAGCTTGGAGGTGGGGGGCCAAAATTCACCCCTCCACTTT. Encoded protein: CASSLEVGGQNSPLHF.

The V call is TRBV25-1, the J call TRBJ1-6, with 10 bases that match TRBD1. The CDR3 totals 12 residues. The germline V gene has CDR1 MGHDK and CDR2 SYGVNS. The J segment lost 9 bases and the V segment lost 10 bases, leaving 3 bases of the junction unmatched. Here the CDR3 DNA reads TGTGCCACCAGGGACAGGGGTTCACCCCTCCACTTT. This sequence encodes CATRDRGSPLHF.

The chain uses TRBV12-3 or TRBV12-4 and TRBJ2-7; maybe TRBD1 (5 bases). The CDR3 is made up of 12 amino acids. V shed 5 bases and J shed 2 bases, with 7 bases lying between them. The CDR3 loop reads CASSLGAYEQYF. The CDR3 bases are TGTGCCAGCAGTCTAGGGGCCTACGAGCAGTACTTC.

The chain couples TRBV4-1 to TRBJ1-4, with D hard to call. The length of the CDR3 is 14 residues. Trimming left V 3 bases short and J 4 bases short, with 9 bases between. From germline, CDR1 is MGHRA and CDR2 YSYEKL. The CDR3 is CASSHPGSNEKLFF. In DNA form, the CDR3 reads TGCGCCAGCAGCCATCCCGGGAGTAATGAAAAACTGTTTTTT.

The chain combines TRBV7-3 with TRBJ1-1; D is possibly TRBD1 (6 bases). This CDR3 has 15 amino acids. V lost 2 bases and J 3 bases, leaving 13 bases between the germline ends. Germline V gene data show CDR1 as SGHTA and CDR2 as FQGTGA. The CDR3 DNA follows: TGTGCCAGCAGCTTAGGGGCAGGGGCGGACACTGAAGCTTTCTTT. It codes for CASSLGAGADTEAFF.

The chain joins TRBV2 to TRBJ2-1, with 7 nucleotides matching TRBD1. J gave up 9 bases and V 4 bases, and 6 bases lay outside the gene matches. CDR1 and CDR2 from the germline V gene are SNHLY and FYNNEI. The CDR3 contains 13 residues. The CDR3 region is CASSADRAGEQFF. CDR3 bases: TGTGCCAGCAGTGCAGACAGGGCAGGTGAGCAGTTCTTC.

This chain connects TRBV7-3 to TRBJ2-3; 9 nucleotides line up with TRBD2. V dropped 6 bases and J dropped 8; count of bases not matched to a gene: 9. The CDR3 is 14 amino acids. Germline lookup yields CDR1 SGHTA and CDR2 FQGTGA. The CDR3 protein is CASSLAGVGGTQYF. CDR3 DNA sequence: TGTGCCAGCAGTTTAGCGGGGGTAGGGGGTACGCAGTATTTT. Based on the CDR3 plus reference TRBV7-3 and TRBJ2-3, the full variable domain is GAGVSQTPSNKVTEKGKYVELRCDPISGHTALYWYRQSLGQGPEFLIYFQGTGAADDSGLPNDRFFAVRPEGSVSTLKIQRTERGDSAVYLCASSLAGVGGTQYFGPGTRLTVL.

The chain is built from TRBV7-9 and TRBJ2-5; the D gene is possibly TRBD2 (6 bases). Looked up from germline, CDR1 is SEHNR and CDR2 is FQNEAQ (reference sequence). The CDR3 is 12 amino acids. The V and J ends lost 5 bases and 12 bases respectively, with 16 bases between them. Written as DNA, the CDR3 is TGTGCCAGCAGCAACATAGGATCGGGGGAGTACTTC. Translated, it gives CASSNIGSGEYF.

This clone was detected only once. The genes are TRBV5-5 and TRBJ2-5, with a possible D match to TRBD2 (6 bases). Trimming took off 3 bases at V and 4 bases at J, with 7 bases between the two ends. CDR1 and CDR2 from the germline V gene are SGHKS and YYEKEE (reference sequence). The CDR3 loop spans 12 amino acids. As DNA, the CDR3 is TGTGCCAGCAGCTCGGGACTAGAGACCCAGTACTTC. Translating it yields CASSSGLETQYF.

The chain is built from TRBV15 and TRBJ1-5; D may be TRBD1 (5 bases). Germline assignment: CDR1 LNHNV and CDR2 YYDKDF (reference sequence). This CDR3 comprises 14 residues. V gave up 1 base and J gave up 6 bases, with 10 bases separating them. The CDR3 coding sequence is TGTGCCACCAGCAGAGTTGGCAGGGTTCAGCCCCAGCATTTT. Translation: CATSRVGRVQPQHF.

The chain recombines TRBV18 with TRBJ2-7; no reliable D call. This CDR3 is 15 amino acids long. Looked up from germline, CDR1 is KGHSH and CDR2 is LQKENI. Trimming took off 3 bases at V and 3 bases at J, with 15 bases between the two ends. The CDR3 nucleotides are TGTGCCAGCTCACCCGAGGAGAGACCCCTCTACGAGCAGTACTTC. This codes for CASSPEERPLYEQYF. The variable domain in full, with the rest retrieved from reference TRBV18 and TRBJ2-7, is NAGVMQNPRHLVRRRGQEARLRCSPMKGHSHVYWYRQLPEEGLKFMVYLQKENIIDESGMPKERFSAEFPKEGPSILRIQQVVRGDSAAYFCASSPEERPLYEQYFGPGTRLTVT.

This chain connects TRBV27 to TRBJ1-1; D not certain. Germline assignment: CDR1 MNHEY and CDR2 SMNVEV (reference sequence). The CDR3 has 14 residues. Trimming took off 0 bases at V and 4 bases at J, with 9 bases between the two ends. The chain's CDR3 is CASSLSAGLTEAFF. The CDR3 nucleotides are TGTGCCAGCAGTTTATCGGCAGGCCTCACTGAAGCTTTCTTT.

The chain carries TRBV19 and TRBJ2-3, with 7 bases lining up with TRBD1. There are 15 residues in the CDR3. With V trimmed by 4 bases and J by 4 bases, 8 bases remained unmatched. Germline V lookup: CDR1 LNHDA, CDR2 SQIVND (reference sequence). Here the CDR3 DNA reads TGTGCCAGTAGTAACCGGGACAGTGTGGCAGATACGCAGTATTTT. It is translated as CASSNRDSVADTQYF.

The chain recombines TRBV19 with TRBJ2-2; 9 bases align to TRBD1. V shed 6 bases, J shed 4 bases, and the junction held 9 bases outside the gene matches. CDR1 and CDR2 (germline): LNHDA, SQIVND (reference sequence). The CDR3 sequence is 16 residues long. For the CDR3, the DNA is TGTGCCAGTAGAACCACCGGGACAGGGCTCACCGGGGAGCTGTTTTTT. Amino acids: CASRTTGTGLTGELFF.

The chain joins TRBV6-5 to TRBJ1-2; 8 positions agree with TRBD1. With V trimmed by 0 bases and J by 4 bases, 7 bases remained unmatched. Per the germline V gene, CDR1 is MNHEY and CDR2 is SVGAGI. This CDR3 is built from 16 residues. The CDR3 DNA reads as TGTGCCAGCAGTTACTCCGGGACAGGCGGCTCCTATGGCTACACCTTC. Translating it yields CASSYSGTGGSYGYTF.

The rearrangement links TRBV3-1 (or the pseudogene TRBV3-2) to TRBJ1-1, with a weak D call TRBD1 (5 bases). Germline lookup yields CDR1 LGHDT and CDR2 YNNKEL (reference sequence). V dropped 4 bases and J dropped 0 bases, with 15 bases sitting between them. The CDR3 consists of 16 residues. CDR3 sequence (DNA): TGTGCCAGCAGCCTTTCCCCGGGGGGGATGAACACTGAAGCTTTCTTT. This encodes CASSLSPGGMNTEAFF.

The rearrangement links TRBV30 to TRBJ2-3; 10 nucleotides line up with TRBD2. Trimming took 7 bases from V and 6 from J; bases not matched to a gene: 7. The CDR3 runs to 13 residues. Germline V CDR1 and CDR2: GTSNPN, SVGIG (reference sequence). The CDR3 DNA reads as TGTGCCTTATTAGCGGGGGGTGGCGATACGCAGTATTTT. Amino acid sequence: CALLAGGGDTQYF.

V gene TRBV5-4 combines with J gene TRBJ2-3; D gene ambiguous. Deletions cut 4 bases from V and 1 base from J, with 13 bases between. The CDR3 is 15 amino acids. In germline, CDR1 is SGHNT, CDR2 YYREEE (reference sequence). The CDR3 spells CASSPPGSRTDTQYF. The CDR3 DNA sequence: TGTGCCAGCAGCCCCCCTGGCAGCCGCACAGATACGCAGTATTTT.